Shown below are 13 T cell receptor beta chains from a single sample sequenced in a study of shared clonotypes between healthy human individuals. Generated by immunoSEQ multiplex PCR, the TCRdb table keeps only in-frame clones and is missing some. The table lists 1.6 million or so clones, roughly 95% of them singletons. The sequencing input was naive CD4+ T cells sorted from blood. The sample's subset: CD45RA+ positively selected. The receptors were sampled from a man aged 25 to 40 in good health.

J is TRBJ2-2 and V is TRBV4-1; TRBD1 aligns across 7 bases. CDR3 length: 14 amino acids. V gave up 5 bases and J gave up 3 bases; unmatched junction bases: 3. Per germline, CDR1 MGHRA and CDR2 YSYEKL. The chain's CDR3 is CASSDRAHTGELFF. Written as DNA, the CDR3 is TGCGCCAGCAGCGACAGGGCCCACACCGGGGAGCTGTTTTTT.

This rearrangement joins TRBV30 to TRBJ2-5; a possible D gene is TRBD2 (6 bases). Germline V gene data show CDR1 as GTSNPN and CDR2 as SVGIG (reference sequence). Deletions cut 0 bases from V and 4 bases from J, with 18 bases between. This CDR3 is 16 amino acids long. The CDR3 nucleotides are TGTGCCTGGAGTGTTGGACACGAAGTGGAGGGAGAGACCCAGTACTTC. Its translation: CAWSVGHEVEGETQYF.

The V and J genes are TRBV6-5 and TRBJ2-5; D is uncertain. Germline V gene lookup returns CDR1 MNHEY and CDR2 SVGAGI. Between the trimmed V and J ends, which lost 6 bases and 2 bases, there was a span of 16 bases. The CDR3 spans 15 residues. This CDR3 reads CASSHDIQYQETQYF. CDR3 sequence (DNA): TGTGCCAGCAGCCACGACATACAATATCAAGAGACCCAGTACTTC.

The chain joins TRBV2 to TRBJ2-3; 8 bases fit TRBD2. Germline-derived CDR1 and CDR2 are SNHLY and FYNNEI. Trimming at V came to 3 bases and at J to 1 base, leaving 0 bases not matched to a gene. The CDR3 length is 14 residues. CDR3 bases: TGTGCCAGCAGTGAGACTAGCGGCACAGATACGCAGTATTTT. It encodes CASSETSGTDTQYF. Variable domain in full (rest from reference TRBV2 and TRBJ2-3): EPEVTQTPSHQVTQMGQEVILRCVPISNHLYFYWYRQILGQKVEFLVSFYNNEISEKSEIFDDQFSVERPDGSNFTLKIRSTKLEDSAMYFCASSETSGTDTQYFGPGTRLTVL.

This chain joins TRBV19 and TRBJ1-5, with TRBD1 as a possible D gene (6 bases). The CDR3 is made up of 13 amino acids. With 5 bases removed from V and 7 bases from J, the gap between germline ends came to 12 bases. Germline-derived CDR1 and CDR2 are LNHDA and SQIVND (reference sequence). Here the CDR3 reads CASSARTVQPQHF. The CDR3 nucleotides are TGTGCCAGTAGTGCCCGGACAGTGCAGCCCCAGCATTTT.

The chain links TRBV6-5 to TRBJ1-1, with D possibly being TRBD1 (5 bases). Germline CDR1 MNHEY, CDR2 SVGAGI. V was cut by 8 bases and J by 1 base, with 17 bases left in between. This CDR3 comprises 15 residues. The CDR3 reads CASRPRGRQNTEAFF. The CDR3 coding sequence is TGTGCCAGCCGGCCGCGGGGCCGGCAGAACACTGAAGCTTTCTTT.

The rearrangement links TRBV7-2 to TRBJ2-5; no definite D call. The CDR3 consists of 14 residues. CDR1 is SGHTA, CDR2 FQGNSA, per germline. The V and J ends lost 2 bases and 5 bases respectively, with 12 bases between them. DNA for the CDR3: TGTGCCAGCAGCTTAAGACTCCGCCAGGAGACCCAGTACTTC. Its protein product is CASSLRLRQETQYF.

CDR3 nucleotide sequence: TGTGCCACCCAGTTTATAGGGGCAGAGCAGTACTTC. Encoded protein: CATQFIGAEQYF. The chain is built from TRBV28 and TRBJ2-7; possibly TRBD1 for D (5 bases). This CDR3 contains 12 residues. Trimming removed 10 bases from V and 7 bases from J, with 17 bases in between. CDR1 and CDR2 from the germline V gene are MDHEN and SYDVKM.

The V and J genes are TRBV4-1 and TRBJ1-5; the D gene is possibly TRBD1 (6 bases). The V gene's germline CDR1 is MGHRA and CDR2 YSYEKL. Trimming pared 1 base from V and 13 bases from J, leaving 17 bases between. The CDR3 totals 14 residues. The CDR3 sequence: CASSQVVGVGGQHF. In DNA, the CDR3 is TGCGCCAGCAGCCAAGTTGTGGGGGTAGGGGGACAGCATTTT.

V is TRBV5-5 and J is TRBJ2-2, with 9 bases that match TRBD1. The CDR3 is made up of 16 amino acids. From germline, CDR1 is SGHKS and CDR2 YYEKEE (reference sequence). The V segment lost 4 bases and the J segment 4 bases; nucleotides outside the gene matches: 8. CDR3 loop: CASSLGQGLVTGELFF. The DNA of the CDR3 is TGTGCCAGCAGCCTAGGACAGGGGCTGGTCACCGGGGAGCTGTTTTTT.

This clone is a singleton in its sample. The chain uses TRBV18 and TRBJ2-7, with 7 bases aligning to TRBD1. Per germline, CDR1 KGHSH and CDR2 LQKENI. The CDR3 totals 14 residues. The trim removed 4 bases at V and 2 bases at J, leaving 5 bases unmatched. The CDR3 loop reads CASSLKTGTYEQYF. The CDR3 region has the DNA TGTGCCAGCTCACTAAAGACAGGGACCTACGAGCAGTACTTC. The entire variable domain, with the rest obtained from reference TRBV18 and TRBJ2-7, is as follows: NAGVMQNPRHLVRRRGQEARLRCSPMKGHSHVYWYRQLPEEGLKFMVYLQKENIIDESGMPKERFSAEFPKEGPSILRIQQVVRGDSAAYFCASSLKTGTYEQYFGPGTRLTVT.

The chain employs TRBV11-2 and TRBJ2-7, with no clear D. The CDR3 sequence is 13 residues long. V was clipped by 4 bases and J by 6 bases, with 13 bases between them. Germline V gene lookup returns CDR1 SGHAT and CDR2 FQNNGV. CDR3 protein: CASSSDPLSEQYF. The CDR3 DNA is TGTGCCAGCAGCTCTGACCCCCTTTCCGAGCAGTACTTC.

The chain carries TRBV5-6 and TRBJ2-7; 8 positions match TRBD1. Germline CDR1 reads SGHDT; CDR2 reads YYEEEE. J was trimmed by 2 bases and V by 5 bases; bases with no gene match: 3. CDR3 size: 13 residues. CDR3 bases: TGTGCCAGCAGACGGGACAGGACCTACGAGCAGTACTTC. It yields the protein CASRRDRTYEQYF.